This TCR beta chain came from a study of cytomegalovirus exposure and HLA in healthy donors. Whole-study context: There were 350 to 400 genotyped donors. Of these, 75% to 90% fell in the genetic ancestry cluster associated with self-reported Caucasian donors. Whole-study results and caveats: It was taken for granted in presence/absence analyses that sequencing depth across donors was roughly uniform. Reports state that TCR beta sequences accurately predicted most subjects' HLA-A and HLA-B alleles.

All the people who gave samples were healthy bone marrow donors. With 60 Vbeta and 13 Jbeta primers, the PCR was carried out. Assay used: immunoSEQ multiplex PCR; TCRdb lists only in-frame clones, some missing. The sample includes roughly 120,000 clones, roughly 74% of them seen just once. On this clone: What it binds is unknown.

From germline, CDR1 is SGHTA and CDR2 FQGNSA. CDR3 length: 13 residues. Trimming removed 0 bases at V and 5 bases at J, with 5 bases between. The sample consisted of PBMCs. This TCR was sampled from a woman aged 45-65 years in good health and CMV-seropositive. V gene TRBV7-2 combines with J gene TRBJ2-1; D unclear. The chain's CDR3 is CASSLAQNNEQFF. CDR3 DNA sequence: TGTGCCAGCAGCTTAGCGCAGAACAATGAGCAGTTCTTC.